This TCR beta chain came from a study of T cell responses to AZD1222 COVID-19 vaccine. Study outcomes and limitations: Only after the peak T cell response were repertoires sampled. Along spike, vaccine-associated CD4 TCRs were found throughout, with dominance at 160-218 and 743-854.

Of note for this clone: Its antigen remains unknown.

The CDR3 totals 12 residues. The germline V gene encodes CDR1 LNHDA and CDR2 SQIVND (reference sequence). V was shortened by 5 bases and J by 6 bases, with 8 bases between the two germline ends. Sequencing used immunoSEQ multiplex PCR; TCRdb keeps in-frame clones, though not all of them. There are more than 70,000 clones in the sample; 70% to 90% occur only once, and about 1.6% lies in the top ten. The sequencing here drew on peripheral blood, taken on day 0 of AZD1222 vaccination. V usage is TRBV19 and J usage is TRBJ1-5; no clear D. This TCR was sampled from an adult in good health. The CDR3 here is CASSVGSQPQHF. In nucleotides, the CDR3 is TGTGCCAGTAGTGTAGGCAGTCAGCCCCAGCATTTT.